This record concerns one TCR beta chain sequence. It has no known antigen specificity. The input lacks base qualities; no much larger clone sits a single base away. The CDR3 holds 16 amino acids from the cysteine to the phenylalanine. Of all the DNA, just the CDR3 is kept, 48 bases in frame from base 1. The germline V gene (reference sequence) provides CDR1 LNHDA and CDR2 SQIVND. V lost 0 bases and J lost 0 bases; the stretch between them is 11 bases long. TCRbeta CDR3 regions were amplified from genomic DNA using the immunoSEQ Assay, a bias-controlled multiplex PCR. The published analysis was carried out like this. The number of nucleated cells in each sample was estimated by amplification of reference gene primers within the assay. Sequence reads were collapsed and filtered to measure the absolute abundance of every unique TCRbeta CDR3 rearrangement. Productive Simpson clonality was computed per sample as the square root of Simpson's diversity index over productive rearrangements. What TCRdb holds here is the immuneACCESS table cut down to in-frame rearrangements. Part of the clones is not present; checked against another copy, under half of the missing clones reflect an unresolved V gene, and the others are unexplained. V, J and clone size reflect that table, while D and trimming were determined from the DNA. This sample comprises over 200,000 clones, 85% to 90% of them detected only once. Less than 4.5% of the sample goes to the ten largest clones.

This sample was included in a study of blood T cell repertoires in COVID-19 (dated by TCRdb to between 2020 and 2021). General notes on the study: Samples from collaborators originated in the United States, Italy and Spain and spanned both the acute and convalescent phases of COVID-19. The material from the prospective study consisted of cDNA or gDNA derived from T cells, B-cell-depleted T cells, or PBMCs. Deeply sampled blood TCRbeta repertoires from subjects exposed to, actively infected with, or recovered from COVID-19 were included in the dataset. The repertoires were released in a freely available public database meant as a resource for research on the immune response to SARS-CoV-2. The samples were drawn from two sources: the first 160 participants of the ongoing ImmuneRACE study, and approximately 1,300 subjects contributed by 6 global collaborators. A de-identified subject ID, COVID-19 status, age in years and sex were almost always included in the sample metadata. Where available, HLA class I and class II types were taken from metadata supplied by the sample provider and were not determined by assay-based typing. Overall study results and their limits: How much clinical and demographic metadata was included differed by source and by participant, and the metadata was provided uncurated.

In the prospective study, participants were roughly 18 to 95 years old, resided in under 30 geographic areas of the United States, and were enrolled through a virtual design. In the prospective study, cohorts were assigned on the basis of participant-reported clinical history obtained from a screening survey and a study questionnaire. Mobile phlebotomists in the prospective study collected whole blood, serum and a nasopharyngeal or oropharyngeal swab from every participant. Participants in the prospective study had the option to provide additional blood draws and questionnaires over a 2-month period. Before DNA extraction, blood samples from the prospective study were shipped at room temperature or frozen.

Sequenced input: PBMCs or T cells enriched from blood (not recorded which). The TCR was taken from a woman in her thirties with acute COVID-19. The rearranged chain carries TRBV19 and TRBJ1-1; perhaps TRBD1 is the D gene, with 5 bases matching. Here is the DNA: TGTGCCAGTAGTATAGATATCAGGGAAATGAACACTGAAGCTTTCTTT. Its amino acids are CASSIDIREMNTEAFF.